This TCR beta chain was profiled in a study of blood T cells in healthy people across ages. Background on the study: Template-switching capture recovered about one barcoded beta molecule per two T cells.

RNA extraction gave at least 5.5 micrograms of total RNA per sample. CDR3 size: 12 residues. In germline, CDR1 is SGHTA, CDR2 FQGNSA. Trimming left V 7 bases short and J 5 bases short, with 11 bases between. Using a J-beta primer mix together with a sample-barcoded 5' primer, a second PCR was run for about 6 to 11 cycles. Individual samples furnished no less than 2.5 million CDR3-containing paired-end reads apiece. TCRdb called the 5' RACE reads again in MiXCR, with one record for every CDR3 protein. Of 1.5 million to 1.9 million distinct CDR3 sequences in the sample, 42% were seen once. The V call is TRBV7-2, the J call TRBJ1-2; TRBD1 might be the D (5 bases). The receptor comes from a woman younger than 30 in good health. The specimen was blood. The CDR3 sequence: CASNQGAYGYTF. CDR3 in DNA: TGTGCCAGCAATCAGGGTGCTTATGGCTACACCTTC. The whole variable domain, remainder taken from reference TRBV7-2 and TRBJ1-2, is GAGVSQSPSNKVTEKGKDVELRCDPISGHTALYWYRQSLGQGLEFLIYFQGNSAPDKSGLPSDRFSAERTGGSVSTLTIQRTQQEDSAVYLCASNQGAYGYTFGSGTRLTVV.